Sequencing of this T cell receptor (beta chain) was carried out in a study of identical twins. TCRdb reprocessed the 5' RACE reads via MiXCR and lists one record per CDR3 protein. The sample holds hundreds of thousands of distinct CDR3 sequences; approximately 24% are singletons and the top ten take approximately 2.9%. V was pared by 3 bases and J by 4 bases, with 12 bases of the junction left unmatched. From germline, CDR1 is ENHRY and CDR2 SYGVKD. The CDR3 is 18 residues long. These data were also filed under a second study, of T cells expressing NK-cell markers.

This TCR came from a woman younger than 30 in good health. What was sequenced was CD4+ T cells sorted from blood. V and J are TRBV10-3 and TRBJ2-3; 11 bases map to TRBD2. In DNA, the CDR3 is TGTGCCATCAGTGACCGCTATTCACTAGCGGGAGATTCAGATACGCAGTATTTT. Its protein product is CAISDRYSLAGDSDTQYF.